Listed here are 29 T cell receptor beta chains from one sample, sequenced in a study of blood T cell repertoires in COVID-19 (TCRdb year 2020). Library preparation used the immunoSEQ multiplex PCR assay. The table comes from immuneACCESS by way of TCRdb, which keeps in-frame sequences with V and J called. Part of the clones is missing from these tables; in studies checked, under half for an unresolved V gene and the rest for unknown reasons. Recorded for this sample are more than 200,000 clones; roughly 85% of them occurred a single time. Approximately 2.6% of the sample lies in the top ten. The sample was peripheral blood. The receptors originated from an older woman with active or convalescent COVID-19.

The genes are TRBV29-1 and TRBJ2-7, with D unresolved. Germline V gives CDR1 SQVTM, CDR2 ANQGSEA. V lost 4 bases, J lost 2 bases, and 12 bases lay in between. The CDR3 is made up of 13 amino acids. The CDR3: CSVVSWATYEQYF. CDR3 nucleotide sequence: TGCAGCGTTGTTTCTTGGGCAACCTACGAGCAGTACTTC.

A word on this clone: Other DNA sequences of this sample code for an identical CDR3. The chain joins TRBV9 to TRBJ2-3; D gene unclear. This CDR3 has 12 amino acids. V shed 0 bases and J shed 6 bases, with 5 bases lying between them. CDR1 and CDR2 from the germline V gene are SGDLS and YYNGEE. The CDR3 is CASSVVGDTQYF. CDR3 coding DNA: TGTGCCAGCAGCGTAGTCGGTGATACGCAGTATTTT.

The chain links TRBV30 to TRBJ2-7; TRBD2 aligns across 7 bases. The J segment lost 5 bases and the V segment lost 8 bases, leaving 3 bases of the junction unmatched. CDR3 length: 10 amino acids. The V gene's germline CDR1 is GTSNPN and CDR2 SVGIG (reference sequence). CDR3 in DNA: TGTGCCGGGGGGGTAGACGAGCAGTACTTC. Translation: CAGGVDEQYF.

This sequence joins TRBV7-6 and TRBJ1-5; D unresolved. Germline CDR1 SGHVS, CDR2 FNYEAQ. The CDR3 totals 14 residues. With 5 bases removed from V and 5 bases from J, the gap between germline ends came to 13 bases. The CDR3 protein is CASSRSEAYQPQHF. CDR3 nucleotide sequence: TGTGCCAGCAGCCGTTCTGAGGCATATCAGCCCCAGCATTTT.

The chain has TRBV4-3 and TRBJ1-1; D unresolved. Trimming removed 2 bases from V and 6 bases from J, with 10 bases in between. Germline V gene data show CDR1 as LGHNA and CDR2 as YSLEER. The CDR3 sequence is 13 residues long. CDR3 DNA: TGCGCCAGCAGCCAATCTAGACCTTCTGAAGCTTTCTTT. Protein: CASSQSRPSEAFF.

J is TRBJ1-2 and V is TRBV5-8; the match to TRBD1 covers 9 bases. J gave up 4 bases and V 2 bases, and 3 bases lay outside the gene matches. The CDR3 covers 14 residues. The germline gives CDR1 SGHTS, CDR2 YDEGEE. The CDR3 spells CASSLRGQGYGYTF. CDR3 DNA sequence: TGTGCCAGCAGCTTACGGGGACAGGGCTATGGCTACACCTTC. The full variable domain, with the rest looked up from reference TRBV5-8 and TRBJ1-2, is EAGVTQSPTHLIKTRGQQATLRCSPISGHTSVYWYQQALGLGLQFLLWYDEGEERNRGNFPPRFSGRQFPNYSSELNVNALELEDSALYLCASSLRGQGYGYTFGSGTRLTVV.

The J gene is TRBJ2-1, the V gene TRBV5-1; 9 nucleotides match TRBD2. Germline V CDR1 and CDR2: SGHRS, YFSETQ. With 0 bases clipped from V and 12 bases from J, the junction kept 7 bases outside the gene matches. The CDR3 has 14 amino acids. The DNA of the CDR3 is TGCGCCAGCAGCTTGGTCAAAGCGGGAGGAGTGCAGTTCTTC. Protein sequence: CASSLVKAGGVQFF.

The chain is built from TRBV15 and TRBJ2-3; D is perhaps TRBD2 (7 bases). Germline CDR1 reads LNHNV; CDR2 reads YYDKDF (reference sequence). The CDR3 covers 16 residues. Trimming left V 3 bases short and J 2 bases short, with 15 bases between. The CDR3 bases are TGTGCCACCAGCAGTGGGGCGGGGGCCTACACAGATACGCAGTATTTT. Its translation: CATSSGAGAYTDTQYF. Variable domain in full (rest from reference TRBV15 and TRBJ2-3): DAMVIQNPRYQVTQFGKPVTLSCSQTLNHNVMYWYQQKSSQAPKLLFHYYDKDFNNEADTPDNFQSRRPNTSFCFLDIRSPGLGDTAMYLCATSSGAGAYTDTQYFGPGTRLTVL.

This clone has a single count. The chain recombines TRBV5-8 with TRBJ1-5; 11 positions match TRBD1. The germline CDR1 and CDR2 sequences are SGHTS and YDEGEE. The length of the CDR3 is 14 residues. J lost 12 bases, V lost 0 bases, and 5 bases had no gene match. Written as DNA, the CDR3 is TGTGCCAGCAGCTTGGCCGGGACAGGGGGGCTCCAGCATTTT. Residues: CASSLAGTGGLQHF.

The gene calls are TRBV6-5 and TRBJ2-5; 7 bases agree with TRBD2. Germline CDR1 MNHEY, CDR2 SVGAGI. The CDR3 runs to 14 residues. The V and J ends lost 7 bases and 1 base, in that order; junction bases with no gene match: 6. Here the CDR3 reads CASTMSGIQETQYF. As DNA, the CDR3 is TGTGCCAGCACCATGAGCGGGATCCAAGAGACCCAGTACTTC.

This clone is a singleton in its sample. V is TRBV5-5 and J is TRBJ1-3, with unresolved D. This CDR3 has 13 amino acids. Trimming took 4 bases from V and 7 from J, leaving 12 bases between them. Germline loops: CDR1 SGHKS, CDR2 YYEKEE (reference sequence). Here the CDR3 reads CASSAGERNTIYF. The DNA of the CDR3 is TGTGCCAGCAGCGCTGGGGAGAGGAACACCATATATTTT.

This chain joins TRBV5-8 and TRBJ1-1; no clear D. Trimming pared 1 base from V and 0 bases from J, leaving 7 bases between. CDR3 length: 14 residues. Germline V gene sequence: CDR1 SGHTS, CDR2 YDEGEE. The CDR3 DNA reads as TGTGCCAGCAGCTTGAACAATATGAACACTGAAGCTTTCTTT. Its translation: CASSLNNMNTEAFF.

The chain has TRBV6-6 and TRBJ2-1; TRBD2 matches at 14 bases. CDR3 length equals 15 residues. Germline CDR1 MNHNY, CDR2 SVGAGI (reference sequence). V shed 6 bases, J shed 4 bases, and the junction held 2 bases outside the gene matches. Here the CDR3 reads CASRRLAGGYNEQFF. The CDR3, as DNA: TGTGCCAGCAGGCGACTAGCGGGGGGGTACAATGAGCAGTTCTTC.

The chain employs TRBV19 and TRBJ1-5; TRBD1 might be the D (5 bases). The V gene's germline CDR1 is LNHDA and CDR2 SQIVND (reference sequence). Trimming stripped 7 bases from V and 0 bases from J, with 13 bases between. CDR3 length: 15 residues. Here the CDR3 reads CASIRQSNSNQPQHF. The CDR3 DNA follows: TGTGCCAGTATACGACAGTCGAATAGCAATCAGCCCCAGCATTTT. The complete variable domain, with remaining parts taken from reference TRBV19 and TRBJ1-5, reads DGGITQSPKYLFRKEGQNVTLSCEQNLNHDAMYWYRQDPGQGLRLIYYSQIVNDFQKGDIAEGYSVSREKKESFPLTVTSAQKNPTAFYLCASIRQSNSNQPQHFGDGTRLSIL.

The chain links TRBV28 to TRBJ1-5; 8 bases are a match to TRBD1. CDR3 length: 16 amino acids. Trimming took 10 bases from V and 0 from J; bases not matched to a gene: 11. The germline gives CDR1 MDHEN, CDR2 SYDVKM. The CDR3 DNA reads as TGTGCCACCTCAGGGGGACAGGCCTTTAGCAATCAGCCCCAGCATTTT. This codes for CATSGGQAFSNQPQHF.

The chain couples TRBV7-9 to TRBJ2-7, with 9 bases fitting TRBD1. Germline V gene sequence: CDR1 SEHNR, CDR2 FQNEAQ (reference sequence). CDR3 length: 14 amino acids. J gave up 10 bases and V 4 bases, and 11 bases lay outside the gene matches. The CDR3 protein is CASSSLRGQGFQYF. The CDR3 coding sequence is TGTGCCAGCAGCTCCCTGAGGGGACAGGGATTCCAGTACTTC.

This chain links TRBV3-1 (or the pseudogene TRBV3-2) with TRBJ2-4; 7 bases line up with TRBD2. The CDR3 consists of 15 residues. Germline CDR1 is LGHDT and CDR2 is YNNKEL (reference sequence). J gave up 5 bases and V 6 bases, and 10 bases lay outside the gene matches. CDR3 in amino acids: CASRRGREDQNIQYF. The CDR3 DNA sequence: TGTGCCAGCAGGCGGGGCCGGGAGGACCAAAACATTCAGTACTTC.

J is TRBJ2-1 and V is TRBV9; D gene ambiguous. The CDR3 spans 15 residues. Germline lookup yields CDR1 SGDLS and CDR2 YYNGEE. Trimming cost V 4 bases and J 0 bases, with 11 bases left between them. The CDR3: CASSKQASSYNEQFF. Written as DNA, the CDR3 is TGTGCCAGCAGCAAGCAGGCGAGCTCCTACAATGAGCAGTTCTTC.

This chain links TRBV20-1 with TRBJ2-3; D possibly corresponds to TRBD2 (5 bases). Trimming stripped 3 bases from V and 6 bases from J, with 19 bases between. Germline V gives CDR1 DFQATT, CDR2 SNEGSKA (reference sequence). The CDR3 runs 15 residues. In DNA form, the CDR3 reads TGCAGTGCTAGTATCGGTTCGGGGTTAGAGGATACGCAGTATTTT. Amino acids: CSASIGSGLEDTQYF.

Details on this clone: Relative to the germline gene, one junction end is altered; a read error may explain this. The chain employs TRBV6-6 and TRBJ2-6; perhaps TRBD2 as D (6 bases). The CDR3 extends over 16 amino acids. Germline CDR1 and CDR2: MNHNY and SVGAGI (reference sequence). CDR3 amino acids: CASSYAGEAGANVLTF. Written as DNA, the CDR3 is TGTGCCAGCAGTTACGCCGGGGAGGCTGGGGCCAACGTCTTGACTTTC.

This clone was seen a single time. This chain links TRBV6-5 with TRBJ2-5; D possibly corresponds to TRBD2 (6 bases). V lost 6 bases to trimming and J lost 4 bases, with 15 bases between them. Per the germline V gene, CDR1 is MNHEY and CDR2 is SVGAGI. The CDR3 length is 14 residues. The CDR3 region is CASRPGAGLETQYF. The CDR3 nucleotides are TGTGCCAGCAGGCCTGGGGCGGGATTAGAGACCCAGTACTTC.

In its sample, this clone was seen once. The junction and the germline gene differ at one end; a read error may be behind it. DNA of the CDR3: TGTGCCAGTAGTATCCGGGACAGCCTTTTGCATTTT. Protein sequence: CASSIRDSLLHF. The chain combines TRBV19 with TRBJ2-3; 7 bases map to TRBD1. The CDR3 loop spans 12 amino acids. In germline, CDR1 is LNHDA, CDR2 SQIVND (reference sequence). The full variable domain, completed using reference TRBV19 and TRBJ2-3, is DGGITQSPKYLFRKEGQNVTLSCEQNLNHDAMYWYRQDPGQGLRLIYYSQIVNDFQKGDIAEGYSVSREKKESFPLTVTSAQKNPTAFYLCASSIRDSLLHFGPGTRLTVL.

This clone came up a few times. V is TRBV12-5 and J is TRBJ2-1, with TRBD2 matching 16 bases. Germline V CDR1 and CDR2: LGHNT, FRNRAP. CDR3 length equals 19 residues. The V segment lost 1 base and the J segment 7 bases; nucleotides outside the gene matches: 10. The CDR3 reads CASGLGSRGLAGGPNEQFF. The CDR3 coding sequence is TGTGCTAGTGGTTTGGGCTCCAGGGGACTAGCGGGAGGGCCGAATGAGCAGTTCTTC. The full variable domain, its missing parts supplied by reference TRBV12-5 and TRBJ2-1, is DARVTQTPRHKVTEMGQEVTMRCQPILGHNTVFWYRQTMMQGLELLAYFRNRAPLDDSGMPKDRFSAEMPDATLATLKIQPSEPRDSAVYFCASGLGSRGLAGGPNEQFFGPGTRLTVL.

The J gene is TRBJ1-4, the V gene TRBV7-2; 7 nucleotides align to TRBD1. The CDR3 covers 14 residues. V dropped 8 bases and J dropped 5; count of bases not matched to a gene: 8. Germline values: CDR1 SGHTA, CDR2 FQGNSA. The CDR3 spells CASARDRQNEKLFF. CDR3 in DNA: TGTGCCAGCGCCCGGGACAGACAAAATGAAAAACTGTTTTTT.

The rearrangement links TRBV7-2 to TRBJ1-2; TRBD1 matches 7 bases. Germline loops: CDR1 SGHTA, CDR2 FQGNSA. J was trimmed by 6 bases and V by 6 bases; bases with no gene match: 13. The CDR3 length is 15 residues. CDR3 DNA sequence: TGTGCCAGCAGTAAAATGATCCGGGGGACAGATGGCTACACCTTC. It translates to CASSKMIRGTDGYTF.

The count of this clone is one. The chain has TRBV24-1 and TRBJ1-4, with 10 positions matching TRBD1. Trimming took 4 bases from V and 8 from J; bases not matched to a gene: 6. Germline CDR1 KGHDR, CDR2 SFDVKD. This CDR3 is 15 amino acids long. DNA for the CDR3: TGTGCCACCAGTGACCCTCGACAGGGGGCCGAAAAACTGTTTTTT. Translation gives CATSDPRQGAEKLFF.

V usage is TRBV7-9 and J usage is TRBJ1-3; D call uncertain. This CDR3 has 15 amino acids. Germline lookup yields CDR1 SEHNR and CDR2 FQNEAQ (reference sequence). V lost 5 bases and J 0 bases, leaving 11 bases between the germline ends. CDR3 DNA: TGTGCCAGCAGCCCAACCAGGAACTCTGGAAACACCATATATTTT. Amino acid sequence: CASSPTRNSGNTIYF.

The chain is built from TRBV10-2 and TRBJ2-7; possibly TRBD1 for D (6 bases). The CDR3 is 16 residues long. Trimming took off 6 bases at V and 1 base at J, with 19 bases between the two ends. Germline V CDR1 and CDR2: WSHSY, SAAADI. The CDR3 bases are TGCGCCAGCAGAGAATGGGACACCGCTCTTTCCTACGAGCAGTACTTC. The encoded protein is CASREWDTALSYEQYF.

The chain couples TRBV12-3 or TRBV12-4 to TRBJ2-5; D uncertain. The CDR3 loop spans 12 amino acids. The V end was cut by 6 bases, the J end by 0 bases, with 5 bases between. In nucleotides, the CDR3 is TGTGCCAGCAGCCGGTACCAAGAGACCCAGTACTTC. Translating it yields CASSRYQETQYF.